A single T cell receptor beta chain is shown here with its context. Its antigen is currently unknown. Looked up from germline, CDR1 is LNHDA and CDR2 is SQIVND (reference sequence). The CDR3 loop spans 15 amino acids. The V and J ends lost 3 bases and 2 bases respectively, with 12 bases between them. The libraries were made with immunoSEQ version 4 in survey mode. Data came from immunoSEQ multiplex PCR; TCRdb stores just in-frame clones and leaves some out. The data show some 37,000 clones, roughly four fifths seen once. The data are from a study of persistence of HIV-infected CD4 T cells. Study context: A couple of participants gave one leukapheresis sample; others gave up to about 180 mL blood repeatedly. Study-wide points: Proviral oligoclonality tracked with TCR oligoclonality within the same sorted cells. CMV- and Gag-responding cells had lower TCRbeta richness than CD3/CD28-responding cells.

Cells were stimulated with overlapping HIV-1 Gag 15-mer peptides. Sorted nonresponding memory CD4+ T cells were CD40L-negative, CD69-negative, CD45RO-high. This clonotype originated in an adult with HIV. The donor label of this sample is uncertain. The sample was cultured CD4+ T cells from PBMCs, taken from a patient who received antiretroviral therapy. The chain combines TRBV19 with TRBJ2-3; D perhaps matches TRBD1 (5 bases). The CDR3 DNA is TGTGCCAGTAGTATTGCCAGGACAACCACAGATACGCAGTATTTT. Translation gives CASSIARTTTDTQYF.